This T cell receptor (beta chain) originates from a study of T cells in localized non-small cell lung cancer. The CDR3 consists of 15 residues. Germline V gene sequence: CDR1 LNHDA, CDR2 SQIVND (reference sequence). Trimming removed 6 bases from V and 1 base from J; junction bases left unmatched: 6. As concerns this clone: Its antigen is currently unknown.

Sequencing used immunoSEQ multiplex PCR; TCRdb keeps in-frame clones, though not all of them. The table has over 25,000 clones, 90% seen once. Study results and caveats: The study sequenced only one region of the tumor. As a result, intratumor heterogeneity could not be excluded and remains possible.

The receptor was derived from a woman aged 40-69 years with stage I lung adenocarcinoma. The sequencing here drew on peripheral blood, taken before any cancer treatment. This rearrangement joins TRBV19 to TRBJ2-1; 7 positions agree with TRBD2. The CDR3 protein is CASSITSVSYNEQFF. The CDR3 bases are TGTGCCAGTAGCATAACTAGCGTTTCCTACAATGAGCAGTTCTTC.